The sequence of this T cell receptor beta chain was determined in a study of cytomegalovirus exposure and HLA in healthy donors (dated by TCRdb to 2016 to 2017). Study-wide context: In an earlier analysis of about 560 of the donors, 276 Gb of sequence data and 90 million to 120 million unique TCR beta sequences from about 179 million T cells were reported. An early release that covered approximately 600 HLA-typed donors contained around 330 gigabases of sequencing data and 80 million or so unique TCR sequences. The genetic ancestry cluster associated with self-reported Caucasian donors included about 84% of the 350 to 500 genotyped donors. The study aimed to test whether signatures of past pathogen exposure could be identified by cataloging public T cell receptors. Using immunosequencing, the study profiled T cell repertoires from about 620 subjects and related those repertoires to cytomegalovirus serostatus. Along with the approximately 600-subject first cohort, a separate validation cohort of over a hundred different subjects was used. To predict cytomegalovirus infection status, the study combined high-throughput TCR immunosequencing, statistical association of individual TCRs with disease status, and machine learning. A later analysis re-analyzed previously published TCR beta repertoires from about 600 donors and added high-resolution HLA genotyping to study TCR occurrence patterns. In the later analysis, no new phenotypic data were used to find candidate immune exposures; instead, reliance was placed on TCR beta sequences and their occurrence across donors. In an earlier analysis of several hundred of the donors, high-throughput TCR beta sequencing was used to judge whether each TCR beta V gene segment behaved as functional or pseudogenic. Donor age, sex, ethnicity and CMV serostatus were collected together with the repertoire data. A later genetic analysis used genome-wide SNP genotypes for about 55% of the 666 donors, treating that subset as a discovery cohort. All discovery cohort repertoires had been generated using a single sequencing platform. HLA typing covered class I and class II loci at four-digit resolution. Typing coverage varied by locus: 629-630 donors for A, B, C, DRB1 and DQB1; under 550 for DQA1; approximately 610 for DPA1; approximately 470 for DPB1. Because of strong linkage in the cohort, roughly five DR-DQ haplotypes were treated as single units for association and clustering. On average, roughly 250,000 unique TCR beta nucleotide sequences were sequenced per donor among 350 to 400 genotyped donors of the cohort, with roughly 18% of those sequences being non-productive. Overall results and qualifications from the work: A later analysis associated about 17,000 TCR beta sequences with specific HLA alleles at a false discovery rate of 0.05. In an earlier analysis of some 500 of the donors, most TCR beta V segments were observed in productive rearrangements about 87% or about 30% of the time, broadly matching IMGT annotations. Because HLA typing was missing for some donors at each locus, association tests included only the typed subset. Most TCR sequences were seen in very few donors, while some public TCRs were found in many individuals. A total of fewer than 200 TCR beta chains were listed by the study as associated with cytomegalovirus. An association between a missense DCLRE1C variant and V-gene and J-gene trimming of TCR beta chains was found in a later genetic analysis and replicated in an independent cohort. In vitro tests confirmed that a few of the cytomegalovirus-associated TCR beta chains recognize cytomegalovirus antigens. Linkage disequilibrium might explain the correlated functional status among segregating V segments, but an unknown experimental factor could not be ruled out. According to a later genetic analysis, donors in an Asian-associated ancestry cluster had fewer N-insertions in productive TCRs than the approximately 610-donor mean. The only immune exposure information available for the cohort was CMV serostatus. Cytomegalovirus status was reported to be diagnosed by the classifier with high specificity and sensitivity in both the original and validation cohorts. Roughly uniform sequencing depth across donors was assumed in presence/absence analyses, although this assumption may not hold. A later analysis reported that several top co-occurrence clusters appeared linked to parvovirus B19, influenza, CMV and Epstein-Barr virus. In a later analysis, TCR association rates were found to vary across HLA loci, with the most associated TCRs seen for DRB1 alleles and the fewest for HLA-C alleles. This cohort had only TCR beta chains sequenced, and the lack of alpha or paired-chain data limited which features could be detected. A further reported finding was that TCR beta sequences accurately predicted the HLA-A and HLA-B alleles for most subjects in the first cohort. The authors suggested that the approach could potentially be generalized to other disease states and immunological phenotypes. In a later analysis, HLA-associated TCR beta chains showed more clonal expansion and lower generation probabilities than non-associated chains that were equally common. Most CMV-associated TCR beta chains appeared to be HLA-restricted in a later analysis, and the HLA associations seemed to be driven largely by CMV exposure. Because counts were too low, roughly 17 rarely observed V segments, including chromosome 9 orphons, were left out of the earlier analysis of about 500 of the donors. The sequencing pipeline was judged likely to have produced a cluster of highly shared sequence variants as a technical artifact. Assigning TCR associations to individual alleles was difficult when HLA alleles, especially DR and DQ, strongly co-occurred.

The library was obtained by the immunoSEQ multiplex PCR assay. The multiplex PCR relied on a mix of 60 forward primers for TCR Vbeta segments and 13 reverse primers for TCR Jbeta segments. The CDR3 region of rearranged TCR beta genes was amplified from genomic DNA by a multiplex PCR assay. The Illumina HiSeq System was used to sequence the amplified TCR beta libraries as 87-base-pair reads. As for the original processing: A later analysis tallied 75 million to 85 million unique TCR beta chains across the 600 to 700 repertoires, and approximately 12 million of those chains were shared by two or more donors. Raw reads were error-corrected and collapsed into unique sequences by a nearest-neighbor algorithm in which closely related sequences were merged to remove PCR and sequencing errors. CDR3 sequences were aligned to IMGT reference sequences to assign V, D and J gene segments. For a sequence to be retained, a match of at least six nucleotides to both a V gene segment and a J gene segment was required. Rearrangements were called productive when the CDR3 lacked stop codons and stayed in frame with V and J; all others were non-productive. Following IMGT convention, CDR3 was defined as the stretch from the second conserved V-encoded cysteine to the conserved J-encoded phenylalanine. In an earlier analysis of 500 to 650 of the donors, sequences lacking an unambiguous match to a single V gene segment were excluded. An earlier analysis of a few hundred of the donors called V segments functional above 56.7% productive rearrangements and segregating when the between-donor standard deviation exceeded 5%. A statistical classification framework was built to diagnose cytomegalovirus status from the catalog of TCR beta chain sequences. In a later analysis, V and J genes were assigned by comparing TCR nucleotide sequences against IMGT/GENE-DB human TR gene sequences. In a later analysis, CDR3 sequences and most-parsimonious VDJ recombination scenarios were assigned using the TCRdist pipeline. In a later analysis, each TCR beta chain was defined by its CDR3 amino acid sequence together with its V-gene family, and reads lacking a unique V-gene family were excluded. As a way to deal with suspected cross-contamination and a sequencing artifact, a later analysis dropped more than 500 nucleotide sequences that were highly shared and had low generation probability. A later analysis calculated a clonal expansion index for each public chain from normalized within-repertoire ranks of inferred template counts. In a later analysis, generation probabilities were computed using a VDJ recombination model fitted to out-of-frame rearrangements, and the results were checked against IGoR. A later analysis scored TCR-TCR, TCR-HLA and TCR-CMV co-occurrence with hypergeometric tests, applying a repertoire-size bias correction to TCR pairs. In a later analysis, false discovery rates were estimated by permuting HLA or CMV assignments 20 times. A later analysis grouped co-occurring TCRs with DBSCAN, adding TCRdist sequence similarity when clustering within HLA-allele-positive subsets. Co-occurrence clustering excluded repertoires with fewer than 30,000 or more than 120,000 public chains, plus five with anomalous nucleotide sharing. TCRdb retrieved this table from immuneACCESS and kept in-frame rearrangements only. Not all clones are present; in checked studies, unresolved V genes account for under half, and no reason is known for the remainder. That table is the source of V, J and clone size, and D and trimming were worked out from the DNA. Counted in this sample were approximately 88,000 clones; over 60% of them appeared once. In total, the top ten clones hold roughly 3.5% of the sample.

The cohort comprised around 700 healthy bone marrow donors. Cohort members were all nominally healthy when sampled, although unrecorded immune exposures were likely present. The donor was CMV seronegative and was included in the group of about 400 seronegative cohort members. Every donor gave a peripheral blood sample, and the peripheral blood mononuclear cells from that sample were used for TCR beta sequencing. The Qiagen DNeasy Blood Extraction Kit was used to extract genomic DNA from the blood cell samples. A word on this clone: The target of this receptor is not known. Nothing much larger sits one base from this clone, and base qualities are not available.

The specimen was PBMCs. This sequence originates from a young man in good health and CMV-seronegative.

For the CDR3, the sequence is CASSPISTYNEKLFF. At the DNA level, the sequence is TGCGCCAGCAGCCCCATAAGTACATATAATGAAAAACTGTTTTTT. The sequence is built from TRBV5-1 and TRBJ1-4; the D gene is not confidently resolved. CDR1 and CDR2 are read off the germline V gene as SGHRS and YFSETQ. The CDR3 goes from the cysteine to the phenylalanine over 15 residues. Only CDR3 DNA remains: 45 bases, in frame from the first base. V is shortened by 4 bases, J by 4 bases, and the region joining them spans 14 bases.